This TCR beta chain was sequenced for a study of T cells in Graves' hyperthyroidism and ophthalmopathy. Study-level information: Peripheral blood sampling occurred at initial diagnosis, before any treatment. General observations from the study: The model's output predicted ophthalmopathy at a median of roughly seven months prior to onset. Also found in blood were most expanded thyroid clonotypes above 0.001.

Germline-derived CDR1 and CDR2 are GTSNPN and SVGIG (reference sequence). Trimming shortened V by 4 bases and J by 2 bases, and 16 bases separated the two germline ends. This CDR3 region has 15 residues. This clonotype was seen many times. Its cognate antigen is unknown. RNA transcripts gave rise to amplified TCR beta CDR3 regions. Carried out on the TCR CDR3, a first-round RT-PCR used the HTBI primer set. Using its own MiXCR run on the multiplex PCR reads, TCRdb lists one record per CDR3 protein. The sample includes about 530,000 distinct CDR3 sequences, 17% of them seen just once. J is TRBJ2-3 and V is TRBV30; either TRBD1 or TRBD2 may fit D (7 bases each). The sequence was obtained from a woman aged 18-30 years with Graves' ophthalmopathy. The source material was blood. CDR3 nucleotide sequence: TGTGCCTGGACCCCGACAGGGAGGGTCACAGATACGCAGTATTTT. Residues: CAWTPTGRVTDTQYF.